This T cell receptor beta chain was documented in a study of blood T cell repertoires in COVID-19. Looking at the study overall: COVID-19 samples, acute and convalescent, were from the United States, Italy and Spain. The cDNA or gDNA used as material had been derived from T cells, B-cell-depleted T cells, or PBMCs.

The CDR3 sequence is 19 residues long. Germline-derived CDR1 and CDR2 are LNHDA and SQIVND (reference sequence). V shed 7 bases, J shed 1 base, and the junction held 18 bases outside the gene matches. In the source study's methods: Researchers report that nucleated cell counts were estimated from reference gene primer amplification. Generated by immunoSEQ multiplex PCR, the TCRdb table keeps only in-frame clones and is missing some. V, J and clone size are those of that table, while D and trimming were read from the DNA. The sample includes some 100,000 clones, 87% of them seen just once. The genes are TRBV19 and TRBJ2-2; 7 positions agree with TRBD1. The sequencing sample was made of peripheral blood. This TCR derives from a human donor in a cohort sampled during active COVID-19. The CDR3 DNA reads TGTGCCAGTACCCTCTTACAGGGGTCTGCCTATCGGAACACCGGGGAGCTGTTTTTT. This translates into CASTLLQGSAYRNTGELFF.